These T cell receptor beta chains were read from a single sample in a study of Graves' ophthalmopathy and Graves' hyperthyroidism. TCRdb independently ran MiXCR on the multiplex PCR reads; one entry per CDR3 protein. This table has approximately 700,000 distinct CDR3 sequences, 35% to 50% appearing once. The sample was peripheral blood. All receptors come from an adult man with Graves' ophthalmopathy. Both conserved end residues are part of each CDR3. A D gene is named only where the DNA matches it firmly. Expanded clones are given a class, and other clones once, few, many or no size at all.

>-|TRBJ1-2|TRBV13|many
TGTGCCAGCAGCTTAGAACACGGGCTTAGGTATGGCTACACCTTC
CASSLEHGLRYGYTF
>-|TRBJ2-2|TRBV20-1|few
TGCAGTGCTAGAGATCCCCAGACTCCGAACACCGGGGAGCTGTTTTTT
CSARDPQTPNTGELFF
>TRBD1|TRBJ2-7|TRBV6-5|-
TGTGCCAGCAGTTACGACAGGGGCTCGCACGAGCAGTACTTC
CASSYDRGSHEQYF
>-|TRBJ2-7|TRBV15|many
TGTGCCACCAGCAGCGGGCCGTGGGCGGTTGGGTACGAGCAGTACTTC
CATSSGPWAVGYEQYF
>TRBD1|TRBJ1-2|TRBV24-1|few
TGTGCCACCAGTGATTCCCCGGGACAGGAAAGCGATAACTATGGCTACACCTTC
CATSDSPGQESDNYGYTF
>-|TRBJ1-4|TRBV30|few
TGTGCCTGGAGTGGGGCAGTTTCTAATGAAAAACTGTTTTTT
CAWSGAVSNEKLFF
>-|TRBJ2-3|TRBV12-3/TRBV12-4|-
TGTGCTAGTGGTTTGTGGGAAGGCACAGATACGCAGTATTTT
CASGLWEGTDTQYF
>TRBD1|TRBJ2-5|TRBV5-1|-
TGCGCCAGCAGCATCTCAGGGGGACAGTACCAAGAGACCCAGTACTTC
CASSISGGQYQETQYF
>-|TRBJ2-7|TRBV7-9|-
TGTGCCAGCATCATGGGGGCCGCTACCTACGAGCAGTACTTC
CASIMGAATYEQYF
>-|TRBJ1-4|TRBV24-1|-
TGTGCCACCAGTGATTTGGGACAAGCTAAAGAACTGTTTTTT
CATSDLGQAKELFF
>-|TRBJ1-1|TRBV20-1|many
TGCAGTGCGAGGGGAAGGACTGAAGCTTTCTTT
CSARGRTEAFF
>-|TRBJ1-1|TRBV7-2|-
TGTGCCAGCAGCACCACCGGGACGATCAATGAAGCTTTCTTT
CASSTTGTINEAFF
>TRBD1|TRBJ2-7|TRBV7-6|-
TGTGCCAGCAGCTCCGGGACGGACAGGGGCGGGAGTGAGCAGTACTTC
CASSSGTDRGGSEQYF
>TRBD1|TRBJ1-2|TRBV4-2|many
TGTGCCAGCAGCCCCGAACGGACAGGATCCTATGGCTACACCTTC
CASSPERTGSYGYTF